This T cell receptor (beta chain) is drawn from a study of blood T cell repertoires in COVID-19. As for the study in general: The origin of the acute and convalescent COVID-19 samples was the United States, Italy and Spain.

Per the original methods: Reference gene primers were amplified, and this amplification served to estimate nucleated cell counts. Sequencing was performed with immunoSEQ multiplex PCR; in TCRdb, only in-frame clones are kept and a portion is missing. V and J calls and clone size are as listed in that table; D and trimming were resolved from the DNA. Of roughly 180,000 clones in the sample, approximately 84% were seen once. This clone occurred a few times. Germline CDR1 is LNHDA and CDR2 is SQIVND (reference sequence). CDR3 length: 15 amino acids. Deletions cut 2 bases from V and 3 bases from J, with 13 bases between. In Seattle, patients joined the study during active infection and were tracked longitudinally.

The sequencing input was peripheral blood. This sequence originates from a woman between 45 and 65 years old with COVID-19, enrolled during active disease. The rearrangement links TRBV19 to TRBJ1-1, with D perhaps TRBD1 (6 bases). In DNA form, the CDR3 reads TGTGCCAGTAGTATATGGGGGGGCCGAGACACTGAAGCTTTCTTT. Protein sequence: CASSIWGGRDTEAFF.